What follows are 7 T cell receptor beta chains derived from one specimen sequenced in a study of Graves' ophthalmopathy and Graves' hyperthyroidism. From RNA, the CDR3 regions of TCR beta chains were amplified and sequenced. After a first-round RT-PCR with HTBI primers, a second-round multiplex PCR was run. TCRdb reprocessed the multiplex PCR reads via MiXCR and lists one record per CDR3 protein. The sample carries 620,000 or so distinct CDR3 sequences, 22% recorded once. Sequencing was done on a sample of peripheral blood. The receptors were gathered from a woman aged 18-30 years with stable Graves' hyperthyroidism. Some clones in this sample may be carry-over from other donors' samples.

The chain couples TRBV30 to TRBJ2-5; perhaps TRBD2 as D (6 bases). The CDR3 extends over 14 amino acids. Germline V gene sequence: CDR1 GTSNPN, CDR2 SVGIG (reference sequence). Trimming pared 0 bases from V and 2 bases from J, leaving 10 bases between. The CDR3 coding sequence is TGTGCCTGGAGTGTGGGCGGGATACAAGAGACCCAGTACTTC. It is translated as CAWSVGGIQETQYF.

This clonotype was seen ten or more times. This chain joins TRBV7-3 and TRBJ1-2; no reliable D call. CDR1 is SGHTA and CDR2 is FQGTGA in the germline V gene. V shed 6 bases and J shed 6 bases, with 14 bases lying between them. The CDR3 contains 13 residues. CDR3 nucleotides: TGTGCCAGCAGTCAAACACCCGGAGATGGCTACACCTTC. The encoded protein is CASSQTPGDGYTF.

This clonotype was counted at least ten times. The V gene is TRBV2, the J gene TRBJ1-2; 7 bases are shared with TRBD1. Losses at the gene ends were 5 bases for V and 3 bases for J; bases not matched to a gene: 6. This CDR3 comprises 14 residues. Per germline, CDR1 SNHLY and CDR2 FYNNEI. Here the CDR3 DNA reads TGTGCCAGCAGTAATCCGGGACAGCACTATGGCTACACCTTC. Its translation is CASSNPGQHYGYTF.

This clonotype was found many times. V gene TRBV11-3 combines with J gene TRBJ2-5, with D unclear. This CDR3 spans 20 amino acids. The germline V gene encodes CDR1 SGHNT and CDR2 YENEEA. V lost 5 bases and J lost 5, with 33 bases in between. The CDR3 sequence is CASSQCFIAFGDGCRETQYF. CDR3 sequence (DNA): TGTGCCAGCAGCCAATGCTTCATAGCTTTCGGTGACGGGTGTAGGGAGACCCAGTACTTC.

This clonotype showed up many times. This sequence joins TRBV6-1 and TRBJ1-2; the D gene is possibly TRBD1 (5 bases). V gave up 6 bases and J gave up 7 bases, with 12 bases separating them. The germline gives CDR1 MNHNS, CDR2 SASEGT. This CDR3 comprises 12 residues. The CDR3 region has the DNA TGTGCCAGCAGACTCCGGACAAGTGGCTACACCTTC. The encoded protein is CASRLRTSGYTF.

This clonotype was counted ten times or more. V is TRBV28 and J is TRBJ2-7; TRBD1 matches at 10 bases. CDR1 is MDHEN, CDR2 SYDVKM, per germline. J lost 2 bases, V lost 5 bases, and 6 bases had no gene match. CDR3 length: 15 residues. Written as DNA, the CDR3 is TGTGCCAGCAGTCCCTGGGACAGGGGAACCTACGAGCAGTACTTC. Amino acid sequence: CASSPWDRGTYEQYF.

This clonotype was seen at least ten times. The chain links TRBV20-1 to TRBJ2-2; D unresolved. The CDR3 is 15 residues long. Trimming removed 3 bases from V and 4 bases from J, with 15 bases in between. Germline-derived CDR1 and CDR2 are DFQATT and SNEGSKA (reference sequence). The CDR3 sequence: CSASKNNYLTGELFF. The CDR3, as DNA: TGCAGTGCTAGTAAAAACAACTACCTCACCGGGGAGCTGTTTTTT.